This T cell receptor beta chain was identified during a study of cytomegalovirus exposure and HLA in healthy donors. General observations from the study: Versus the roughly 700-donor mean, an Asian-associated ancestry cluster reportedly showed fewer N-insertions in a later analysis.

This clone has just a few counts. Its antigen is unknown. Primers for the PCR totalled 60 Vbeta and 13 Jbeta. Only in-frame clones appear in the TCRdb table, and some are missing; sequencing was by immunoSEQ multiplex PCR. The profile shows 85,000 to 100,000 clones, over 75% of them singletons. The germline V and J ends were trimmed by 4 bases and 0 bases, with 15 bases remaining between them. Germline lookup yields CDR1 SGHVS and CDR2 FQNEAQ. This CDR3 spans 16 amino acids. At sampling all donors were nominally healthy, likely with unrecorded immune exposures. The chain is built from TRBV7-8 and TRBJ1-1, with no clear D. The sequence came from a man in his forties in good health and CMV-seronegative. Sequencing was done on a sample of PBMCs. The CDR3: CASSSGRSGMNTEAFF. DNA for the CDR3: TGTGCCAGCAGCTCCGGGAGATCGGGCATGAACACTGAAGCTTTCTTT.